The 12 T cell receptor beta chains reported below all come from one sample, sequenced in a study of Ad26.COV2.S vaccination and SARS-CoV-2 variants. Sequencing used immunoSEQ multiplex PCR; TCRdb keeps in-frame clones, though not all of them. The sample shows roughly 500,000 clones, 89% of them seen only once. Treatment given: about 20 received Ad26.COV2.S at low or high dose, single or two shots; five or six received placebo; per-sample allocation not given. The samples were gathered on day 63 after the first injection of vaccine or placebo. Specimen: peripheral blood, collected in a trial of Ad26.COV2.S vaccine versus placebo. These receptors were taken from a person between 18 and 60 years old who received the Ad26.COV2.S COVID-19 vaccine or a placebo.

The V call is TRBV10-3, the J call TRBJ2-7, with D possibly matching TRBD2 (6 bases). This CDR3 has 13 amino acids. V dropped 2 bases and J dropped 6 bases, with 11 bases sitting between them. Germline-derived CDR1 and CDR2 are ENHRY and SYGVKD. The CDR3 DNA is TGTGCCATCAGTGAGCTCGAGGGAGGCGAGCAGTACGTC. Translating it yields CAISELEGGEQYV.

The chain employs TRBV3-1 (or the pseudogene TRBV3-2) and TRBJ2-2, with D uncertain. There are 15 residues in the CDR3. V lost 1 base to trimming and J lost 0 bases, with 6 bases between them. CDR1 and CDR2 (germline): LGHDT, YNNKEL (reference sequence). This CDR3 reads CASSQGVPNTGELFF. CDR3 coding DNA: TGTGCCAGCAGCCAAGGGGTACCGAACACCGGGGAGCTGTTTTTT.

The J gene is TRBJ1-2, the V gene TRBV12-3 or TRBV12-4; the D gene is possibly TRBD1 (5 bases). The germline V and J ends were trimmed by 4 bases and 5 bases, with 11 bases remaining between them. The CDR3 has 13 residues. The CDR3 nucleotides are TGTGCCAGCAGTTGGGACCCTAGGTATGGCTACACCTTC. It codes for CASSWDPRYGYTF.

This clone occurred a few times. The CDR3 bases are TGCAGCGTTGAGGGGGATGAGCAGTTCTTC. It is translated as CSVEGDEQFF. The gene calls are TRBV29-1 and TRBJ2-1; perhaps D is TRBD1 or TRBD2 (5 bases each). Trimming shortened V by 3 bases and J by 8 bases, and 5 bases separated the two germline ends. The CDR3 consists of 10 residues. The germline CDR1 and CDR2 sequences are SQVTM and ANQGSEA.

V gene TRBV5-1 combines with J gene TRBJ2-2, with a weak D call TRBD2 (6 bases). The CDR3 has 15 amino acids. Germline V gives CDR1 SGHRS, CDR2 YFSETQ. V was trimmed by 4 bases and J by 0 bases, leaving 10 bases between them. The DNA for the CDR3 is TGCGCCAGCAGCCGGGACTCGGCGAACACCGGGGAGCTGTTTTTT. Translated: CASSRDSANTGELFF.

The chain joins TRBV2 to TRBJ1-6; 7 positions agree with TRBD1. Looked up from germline, CDR1 is SNHLY and CDR2 is FYNNEI. The CDR3 has 16 residues. Trimming at V came to 6 bases and at J to 4 bases, leaving 9 bases not matched to a gene. The CDR3 DNA is TGTGCCAGCAGAGACGGACAGGCCAAATATAATTCACCCCTCCACTTT. Residues: CASRDGQAKYNSPLHF. Complete variable domain (other parts from reference TRBV2 and TRBJ1-6): EPEVTQTPSHQVTQMGQEVILRCVPISNHLYFYWYRQILGQKVEFLVSFYNNEISEKSEIFDDQFSVERPDGSNFTLKIRSTKLEDSAMYFCASRDGQAKYNSPLHFGNGTRLTVT.

The V and J genes are TRBV18 and TRBJ2-2; 7 nucleotides match TRBD1. CDR3 length: 18 amino acids. V gave up 3 bases and J gave up 1 base; unmatched junction bases: 11. Germline CDR1 KGHSH, CDR2 LQKENI. CDR3: CASSPRQTGRRNTGELFF. The CDR3 region has the DNA TGTGCCAGCTCACCCCGTCAGACAGGGAGAAGGAACACCGGGGAGCTGTTTTTT.

The V call is TRBV9, the J call TRBJ2-1, with D maybe TRBD2 (6 bases). CDR1 and CDR2 (germline): SGDLS, YYNGEE. V was shortened by 4 bases and J by 8 bases, with 22 bases between the two germline ends. The CDR3 is 16 residues long. The CDR3 nucleotides are TGTGCCAGCAGCCCCCGTCTGGCCGGGAGACGCTATGAGCAGTTCTTC. Its protein is CASSPRLAGRRYEQFF.

The chain combines TRBV6-1 with TRBJ2-7, with D possibly TRBD2 on 5 matching bases. CDR1 and CDR2 from the germline V gene are MNHNS and SASEGT. The CDR3 length is 14 residues. Trimming shortened V by 3 bases and J by 7 bases, and 16 bases separated the two germline ends. The CDR3 sequence is CASSEQPGSEEQYV. CDR3 DNA: TGTGCCAGCAGTGAGCAGCCGGGGTCCGAGGAGCAGTACGTC.

The chain has TRBV18 and TRBJ1-5; D remains unclear. Germline CDR1 is KGHSH and CDR2 is LQKENI. With 2 bases removed from V and 0 bases from J, the gap between germline ends came to 11 bases. This CDR3 contains 16 residues. The CDR3 here is CASSPSEEASNQPQHF. The CDR3 coding sequence is TGTGCCAGCTCACCATCTGAGGAGGCTAGCAATCAGCCCCAGCATTTT.

The chain is built from TRBV28 and TRBJ1-3; possibly TRBD1 for D (5 bases). Trimming stripped 7 bases from V and 5 bases from J, with 15 bases between. Per the germline V gene, CDR1 is MDHEN and CDR2 is SYDVKM. This CDR3 is built from 14 residues. The CDR3 DNA sequence: TGTGCCAGCATCGGAGGGGCAACGAGAAACACCATATATTTT. This sequence encodes CASIGGATRNTIYF.

Notes on this clone: One end of the junction is discordant with germline, which a read error may explain. This rearrangement joins TRBV2 to TRBJ2-5; TRBD1 matches 8 bases. CDR1 is SNHLY, CDR2 FYNNEI, per germline. CDR3 length equals 11 residues. Here the CDR3 DNA reads TGTGCCTGCAGGGGGCTGGAGACCCAGTACTTC. It codes for CACRGLETQYF.